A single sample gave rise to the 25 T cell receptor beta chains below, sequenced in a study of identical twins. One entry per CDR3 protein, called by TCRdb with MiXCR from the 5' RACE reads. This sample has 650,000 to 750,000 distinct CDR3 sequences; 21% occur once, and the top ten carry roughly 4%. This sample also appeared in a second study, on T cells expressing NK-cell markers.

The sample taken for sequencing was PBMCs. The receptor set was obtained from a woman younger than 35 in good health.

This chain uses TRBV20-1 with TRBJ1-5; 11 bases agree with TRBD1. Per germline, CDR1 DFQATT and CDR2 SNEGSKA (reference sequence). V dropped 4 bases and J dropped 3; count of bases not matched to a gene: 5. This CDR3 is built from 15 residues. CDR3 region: CSATGQGDPNQPQHF. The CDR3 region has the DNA TGCAGTGCTACGGGACAGGGGGACCCCAATCAGCCCCAGCATTTT.

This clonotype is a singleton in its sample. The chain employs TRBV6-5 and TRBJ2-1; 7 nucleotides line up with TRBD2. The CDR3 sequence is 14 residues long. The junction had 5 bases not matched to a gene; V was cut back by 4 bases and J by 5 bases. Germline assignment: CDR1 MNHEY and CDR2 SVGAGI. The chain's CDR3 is CASSFSGWDNEQFF. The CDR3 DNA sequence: TGTGCCAGCAGTTTTAGCGGGTGGGACAATGAGCAGTTCTTC.

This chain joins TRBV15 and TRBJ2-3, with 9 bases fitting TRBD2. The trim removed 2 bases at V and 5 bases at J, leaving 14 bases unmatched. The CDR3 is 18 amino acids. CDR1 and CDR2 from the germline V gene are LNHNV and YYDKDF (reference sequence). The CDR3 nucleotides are TGTGCCACCAGCAGAACCACCCGGCGGGAGGGCCTTTTAGATACGCAGTATTTT. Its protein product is CATSRTTRREGLLDTQYF.

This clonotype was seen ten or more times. The CDR3 loop reads CASSTGAFTGELFF. CDR3 bases: TGTGCCAGCAGCACAGGTGCATTCACCGGGGAGCTGTTTTTT. The gene calls are TRBV2 and TRBJ2-2; D is possibly TRBD1 (5 bases). Trimming took 6 bases from V and 4 from J, leaving 12 bases between them. The CDR3 spans 14 residues. Germline CDR1 and CDR2: SNHLY and FYNNEI.

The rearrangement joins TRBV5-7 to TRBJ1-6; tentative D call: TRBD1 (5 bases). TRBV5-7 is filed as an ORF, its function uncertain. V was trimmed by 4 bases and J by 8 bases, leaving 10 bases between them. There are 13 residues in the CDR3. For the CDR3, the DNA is TGTGCCAGCAGCCTGGGACGGTATTCACCCCTCCACTTT. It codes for CASSLGRYSPLHF.

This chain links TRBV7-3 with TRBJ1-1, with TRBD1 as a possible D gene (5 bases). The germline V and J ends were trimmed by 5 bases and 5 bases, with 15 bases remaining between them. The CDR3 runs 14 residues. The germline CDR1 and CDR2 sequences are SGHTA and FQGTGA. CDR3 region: CASSPSGGETEAFF. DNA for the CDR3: TGTGCCAGCAGCCCCTCCGGGGGGGAGACTGAAGCTTTCTTT.

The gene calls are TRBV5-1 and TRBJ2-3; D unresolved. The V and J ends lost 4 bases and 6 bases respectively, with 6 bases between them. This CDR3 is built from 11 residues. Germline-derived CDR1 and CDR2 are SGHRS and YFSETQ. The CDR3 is CASSRDDTQYF. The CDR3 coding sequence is TGCGCCAGCAGCCGAGACGATACGCAGTATTTT.

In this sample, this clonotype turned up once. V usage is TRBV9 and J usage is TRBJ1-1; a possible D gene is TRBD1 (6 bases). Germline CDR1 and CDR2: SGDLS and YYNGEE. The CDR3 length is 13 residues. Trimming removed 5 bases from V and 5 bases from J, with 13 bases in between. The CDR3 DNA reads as TGTGCCAGCAGGGCAGGGGTCGGAACTGAAGCTTTCTTT. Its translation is CASRAGVGTEAFF.

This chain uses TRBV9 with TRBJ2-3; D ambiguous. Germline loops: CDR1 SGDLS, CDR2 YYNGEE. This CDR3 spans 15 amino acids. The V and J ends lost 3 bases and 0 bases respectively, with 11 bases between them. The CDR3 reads CASSALSRSTDTQYF. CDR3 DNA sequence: TGTGCCAGCAGCGCACTTAGTCGGAGCACAGATACGCAGTATTTT.

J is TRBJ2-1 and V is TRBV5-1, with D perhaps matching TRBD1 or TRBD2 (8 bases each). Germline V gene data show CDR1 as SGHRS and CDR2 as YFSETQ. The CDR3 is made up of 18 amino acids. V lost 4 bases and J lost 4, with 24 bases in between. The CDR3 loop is CASSPGGTGLNEYNEQFF. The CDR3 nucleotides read TGCGCCAGCAGCCCGGGAGGGACAGGACTCAATGAATACAATGAGCAGTTCTTC.

The CDR3 region is CASTRPGTGVEAFF. The DNA for the CDR3 is TGTGCCAGCACCAGACCCGGGACAGGGGTTGAAGCTTTCTTT. The chain combines TRBV5-6 with TRBJ1-1; 10 positions agree with TRBD1. V shed 6 bases, J shed 7 bases, and the junction held 9 bases outside the gene matches. CDR1 is SGHDT and CDR2 is YYEEEE in the germline V gene. The CDR3 loop spans 14 amino acids.

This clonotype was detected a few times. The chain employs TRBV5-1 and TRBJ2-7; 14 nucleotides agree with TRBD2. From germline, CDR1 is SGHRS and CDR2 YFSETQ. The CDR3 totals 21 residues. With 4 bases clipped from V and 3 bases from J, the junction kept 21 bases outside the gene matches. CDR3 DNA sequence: TGCGCCAGCAGCCCGGGAGGCCCGGGACTAGCGGGAGAGGCCCTCTTCTACGAGCAGTACTTC. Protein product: CASSPGGPGLAGEALFYEQYF.

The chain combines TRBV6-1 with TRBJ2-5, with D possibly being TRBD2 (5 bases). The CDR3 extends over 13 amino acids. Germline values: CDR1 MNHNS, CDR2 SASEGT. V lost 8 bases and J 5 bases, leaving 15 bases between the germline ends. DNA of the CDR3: TGTGCCAGCCGAGGGCCGGTGGGGGAGACCCAGTACTTC. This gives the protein CASRGPVGETQYF.

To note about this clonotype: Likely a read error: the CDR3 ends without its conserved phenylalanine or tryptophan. The CDR3 is CASRWARAVDTQYL. The CDR3 region has the DNA TGTGCCAGCAGATGGGCACGAGCGGTAGATACGCAGTATCTT. The chain recombines TRBV12-3 or TRBV12-4 with TRBJ2-3; possible D gene TRBD2, 5 bases. This CDR3 contains 14 residues. Trimming removed 6 bases from V and 5 bases from J, with 15 bases in between.

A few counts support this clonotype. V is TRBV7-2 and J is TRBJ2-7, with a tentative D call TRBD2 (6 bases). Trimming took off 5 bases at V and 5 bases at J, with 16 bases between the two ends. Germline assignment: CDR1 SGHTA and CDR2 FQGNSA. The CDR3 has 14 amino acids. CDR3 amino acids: CASSPLGLSHEQYF. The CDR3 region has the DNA TGTGCCAGCAGCCCACTGGGACTTTCCCACGAGCAGTACTTC.

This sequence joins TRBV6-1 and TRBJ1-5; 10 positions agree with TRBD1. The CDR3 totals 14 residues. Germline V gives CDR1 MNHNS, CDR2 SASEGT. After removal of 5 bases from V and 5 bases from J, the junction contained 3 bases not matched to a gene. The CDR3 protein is CASSPGTGDQPQHF. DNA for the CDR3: TGTGCCAGCAGTCCCGGGACAGGGGATCAGCCCCAGCATTTT.

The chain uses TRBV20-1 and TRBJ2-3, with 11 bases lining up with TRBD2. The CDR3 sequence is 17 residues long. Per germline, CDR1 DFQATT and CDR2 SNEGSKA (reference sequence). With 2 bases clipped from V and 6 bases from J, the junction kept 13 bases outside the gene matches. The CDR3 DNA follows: TGCAGTGCTAGACCCATTAGCGGGAGGGCGATGGGGGATACGCAGTATTTT. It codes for CSARPISGRAMGDTQYF.

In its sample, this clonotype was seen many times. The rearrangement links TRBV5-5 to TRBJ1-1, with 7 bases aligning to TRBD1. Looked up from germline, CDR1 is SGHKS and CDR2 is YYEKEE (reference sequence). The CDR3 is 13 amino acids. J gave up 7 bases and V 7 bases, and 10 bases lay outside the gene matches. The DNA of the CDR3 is TGTGCCAGCTTCCCACAGGGGAGAGATGAAGCTTTCTTT. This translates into CASFPQGRDEAFF.

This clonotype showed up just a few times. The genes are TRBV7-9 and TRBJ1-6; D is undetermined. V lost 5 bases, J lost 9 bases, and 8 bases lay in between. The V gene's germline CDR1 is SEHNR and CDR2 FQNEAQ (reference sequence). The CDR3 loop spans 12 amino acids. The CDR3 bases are TGTGCCAGCAGCCGTCAGAGTTCACCCCTCCACTTT. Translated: CASSRQSSPLHF.

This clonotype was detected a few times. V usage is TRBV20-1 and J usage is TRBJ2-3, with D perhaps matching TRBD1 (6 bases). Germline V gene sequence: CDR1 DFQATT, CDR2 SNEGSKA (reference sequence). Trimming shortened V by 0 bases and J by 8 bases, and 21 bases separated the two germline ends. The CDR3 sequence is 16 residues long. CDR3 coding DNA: TGCAGTGCTAGAGATCGCAGGGGTGGGGGTACTGGTACGCAGTATTTT. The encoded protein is CSARDRRGGGTGTQYF.

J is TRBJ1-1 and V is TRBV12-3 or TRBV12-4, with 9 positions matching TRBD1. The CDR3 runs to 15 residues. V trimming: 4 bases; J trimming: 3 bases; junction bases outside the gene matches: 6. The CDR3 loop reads CASSSAGTGYTEAFF. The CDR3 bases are TGTGCCAGCAGTTCGGCCGGGACAGGGTACACTGAAGCTTTCTTT.

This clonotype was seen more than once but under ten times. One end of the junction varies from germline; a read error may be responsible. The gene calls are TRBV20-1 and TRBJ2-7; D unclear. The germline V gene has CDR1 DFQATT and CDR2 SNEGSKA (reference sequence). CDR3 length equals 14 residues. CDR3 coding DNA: TGCAGTGCAAGAGGAATGACTGGGAACGACGAGCAGTACTTC. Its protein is CSARGMTGNDEQYF.

The CDR3 sequence: CSARDPGSINQPQHF. In DNA, the CDR3 is TGCAGTGCTAGGGACCCCGGGAGCATCAATCAGCCCCAGCATTTT. The rearrangement links TRBV20-1 to TRBJ1-5; D is undetermined. V lost 3 bases and J 3 bases, leaving 15 bases between the germline ends. Germline assignment: CDR1 DFQATT and CDR2 SNEGSKA (reference sequence). CDR3 length: 15 residues.

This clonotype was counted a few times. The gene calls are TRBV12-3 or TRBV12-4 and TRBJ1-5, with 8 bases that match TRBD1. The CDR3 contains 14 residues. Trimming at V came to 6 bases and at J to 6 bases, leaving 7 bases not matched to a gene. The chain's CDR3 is CASRAQGAGQPQHF. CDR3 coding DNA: TGTGCCAGCAGGGCTCAGGGGGCAGGTCAGCCCCAGCATTTT.

The CDR3 DNA reads TGTGCCAGCAGTGAAGGGGCGACTAGCGGGAGGACCGACGAGCAGTACTTC. This encodes CASSEGATSGRTDEQYF. The V call is TRBV25-1, the J call TRBJ2-7; 13 nucleotides align to TRBD2. Looked up from germline, CDR1 is MGHDK and CDR2 is SYGVNS. CDR3 length: 17 residues. V trimming: 2 bases; J trimming: 5 bases; junction bases outside the gene matches: 9.